At least ten counts were recorded for the clone carrying this T cell receptor (beta chain). The target antigen is unknown. The data derive from a study of T-cell reconstitution after alpha-beta-depleted transplantation in children. Whole-study findings and limits: Newly generated T cells supplied most T-cell counts and diversity one year post-transplant. Roughly two months post-transplant, alpha-beta T cells reportedly originated from several hundred graft clones that had expanded.

CDR1 and CDR2 from the germline V gene are SGHAT and FQDESV (reference sequence). The CDR3 loop spans 18 amino acids. J lost 5 bases, V lost 5 bases, and 19 bases had no gene match. This sample's TCRbeta library carried unique molecular identifier barcodes. MiXCR, applied by TCRdb to the PCR reads, yields one record per CDR3 protein. The table shows under 35,000 distinct CDR3 sequences, with around 17% occurring only once. The clonotype was recovered from a male patient aged 2 to 9 who had a stem cell transplant for acute lymphoblastic leukemia, so the T cells may come from the graft donor. V gene TRBV11-1 combines with J gene TRBJ2-7, with 9 bases lining up with TRBD1. Sequenced material: PBMCs, mostly from graft donor cells, taken 60 days after TCRalphabeta/CD19-depleted stem cell transplant. The CDR3 DNA is TGTGCCAGCAGCACGGGGACAGGGTTCGGCTTAACTTCGGACGAGCAGTACTTC. Translated, it gives CASSTGTGFGLTSDEQYF.